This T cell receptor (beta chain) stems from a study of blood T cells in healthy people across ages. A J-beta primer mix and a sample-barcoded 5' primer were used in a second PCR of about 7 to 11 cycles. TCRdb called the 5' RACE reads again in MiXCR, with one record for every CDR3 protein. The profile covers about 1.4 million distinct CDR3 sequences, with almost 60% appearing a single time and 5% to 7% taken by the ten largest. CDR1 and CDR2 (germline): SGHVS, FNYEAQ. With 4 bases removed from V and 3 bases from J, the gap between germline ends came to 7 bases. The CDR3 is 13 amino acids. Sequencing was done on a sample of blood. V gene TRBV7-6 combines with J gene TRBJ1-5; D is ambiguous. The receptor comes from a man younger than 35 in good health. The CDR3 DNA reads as TGTGCCAGCAGCTCGTCCCACAATCAGCCCCAGCATTTT. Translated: CASSSSHNQPQHF.